One sample yielded the 2 T cell receptor beta chains listed below, sequenced in a study of shared clonotypes between healthy human individuals. Libraries were prepared by immunoSEQ multiplex PCR; TCRdb keeps only in-frame clonotypes and omits some of them. The sample holds 2 million to 2.5 million clones; 80% to 95% are singletons and the top ten take around 0.4%. Material: naive CD4+ T cells from PBMCs. Subset of the sample: CD45RA+ positively selected. Receptors originate from a man between 18 and 29 years old in good health. Some clones in this sample may be carry-over from other donors' samples.

On this clone itself: Within the sample, other DNA sequences also encode this same CDR3. The chain has TRBV18 and TRBJ2-5, with 9 positions matching TRBD1. V shed 2 bases, J shed 1 base, and the junction held 2 bases outside the gene matches. In germline, CDR1 is KGHSH, CDR2 LQKENI. This CDR3 has 15 residues. In DNA form, the CDR3 reads TGTGCCAGCTCACCAGGGACAGGGACCCAAGAGACCCAGTACTTC. This encodes CASSPGTGTQETQYF.

The chain combines TRBV6-5 with TRBJ2-3; 9 bases fit TRBD2. CDR3 length: 14 residues. CDR1 is MNHEY and CDR2 is SVGAGI in the germline V gene. V was pared by 5 bases and J by 6 bases, with 6 bases of the junction left unmatched. The CDR3 is CASSLGLAPDTQYF. The CDR3 DNA follows: TGTGCCAGCAGTCTAGGACTAGCGCCGGATACGCAGTATTTT.